This TCR beta chain derives from a study of PD-L1 blockade in urothelial cancer. About the research overall: Of 30 or so patients, around 25 were males with bladder-origin urothelial cancer. Individuals in the cohort had been given 0 to 3 earlier chemotherapy regimens.

Sequenced by immunoSEQ multiplex PCR; TCRdb stores in-frame clones only, minus some. The sample has under 40,000 clones, 75% to 90% seen once. V lost 5 bases, J lost 2 bases, and 13 bases lay in between. The V gene's germline CDR1 is SGHAT and CDR2 FQNNGV. The CDR3 is made up of 15 amino acids. This clonotype originated in a man in his fifties or sixties with urothelial cancer. The sample in question was PBMCs, obtained around atezolizumab (anti-PD-L1) treatment. This chain links TRBV11-2 with TRBJ2-1, with D maybe TRBD1 (7 bases). This CDR3 is CASSQGGATYNEQFF. CDR3 coding DNA: TGTGCCAGCAGCCAGGGGGGTGCTACCTACAATGAGCAGTTCTTC.